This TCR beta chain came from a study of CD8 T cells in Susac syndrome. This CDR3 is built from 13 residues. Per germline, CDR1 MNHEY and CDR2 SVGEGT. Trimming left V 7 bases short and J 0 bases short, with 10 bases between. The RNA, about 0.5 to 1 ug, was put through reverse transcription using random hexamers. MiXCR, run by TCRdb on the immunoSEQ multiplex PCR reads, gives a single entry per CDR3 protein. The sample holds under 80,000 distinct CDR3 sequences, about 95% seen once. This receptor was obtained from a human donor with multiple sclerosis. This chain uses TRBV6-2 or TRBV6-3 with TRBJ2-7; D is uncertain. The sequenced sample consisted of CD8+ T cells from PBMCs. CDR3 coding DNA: TGTGCCAGCACCTACTACGGCTCCTACGAGCAGTACTTC. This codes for CASTYYGSYEQYF.